This TCR beta chain was documented in a study of identifying expanded T cells in peripheral blood. Collection occurred without any documented infections or immune events in donors. Trimming took 0 bases from V and 9 from J, leaving 9 bases between them. This CDR3 has 13 amino acids. Germline assignment: CDR1 SGHTA and CDR2 FQGTGA. Broader study findings: Roughly two-week clone count variance significantly increased as total template count grew. Technical replicates showed approximately 1.2 changed clones; roughly two weeks 15 to 20; four weeks 19.

Comments on this clone: Its antigen remains unknown.

Assay: immunoSEQ multiplex PCR; the TCRdb copy retains only in-frame clones and omits some. The repertoire has over 45,000 clones, approximately 83% of them found once; the top ten carry about 15%. The receptor comes from a person between 18 and 75 years old in good health. The sample was blood. V gene TRBV7-3 combines with J gene TRBJ2-1, with D possibly TRBD1 on 6 matching bases. The CDR3 region is CASSLTEDSEQFF. CDR3 DNA: TGTGCCAGCAGCTTAACGGAGGACAGTGAGCAGTTCTTC.